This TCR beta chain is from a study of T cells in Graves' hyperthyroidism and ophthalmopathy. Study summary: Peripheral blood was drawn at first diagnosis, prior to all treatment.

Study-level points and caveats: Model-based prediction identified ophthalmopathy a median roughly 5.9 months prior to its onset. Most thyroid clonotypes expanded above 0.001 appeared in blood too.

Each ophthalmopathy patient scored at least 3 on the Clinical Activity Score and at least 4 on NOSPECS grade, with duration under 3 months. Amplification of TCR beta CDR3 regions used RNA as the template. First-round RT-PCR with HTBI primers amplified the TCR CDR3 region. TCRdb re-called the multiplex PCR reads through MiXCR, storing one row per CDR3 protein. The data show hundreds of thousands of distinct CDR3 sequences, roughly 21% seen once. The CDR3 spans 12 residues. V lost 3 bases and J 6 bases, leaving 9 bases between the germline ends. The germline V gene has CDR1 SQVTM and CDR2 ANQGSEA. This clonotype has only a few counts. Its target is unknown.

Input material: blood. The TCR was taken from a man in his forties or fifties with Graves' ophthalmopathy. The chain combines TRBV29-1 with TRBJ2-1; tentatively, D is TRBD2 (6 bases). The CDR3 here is CSVEPTSNEQFF. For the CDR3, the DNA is TGCAGCGTTGAGCCGACTAGCAATGAGCAGTTCTTC.